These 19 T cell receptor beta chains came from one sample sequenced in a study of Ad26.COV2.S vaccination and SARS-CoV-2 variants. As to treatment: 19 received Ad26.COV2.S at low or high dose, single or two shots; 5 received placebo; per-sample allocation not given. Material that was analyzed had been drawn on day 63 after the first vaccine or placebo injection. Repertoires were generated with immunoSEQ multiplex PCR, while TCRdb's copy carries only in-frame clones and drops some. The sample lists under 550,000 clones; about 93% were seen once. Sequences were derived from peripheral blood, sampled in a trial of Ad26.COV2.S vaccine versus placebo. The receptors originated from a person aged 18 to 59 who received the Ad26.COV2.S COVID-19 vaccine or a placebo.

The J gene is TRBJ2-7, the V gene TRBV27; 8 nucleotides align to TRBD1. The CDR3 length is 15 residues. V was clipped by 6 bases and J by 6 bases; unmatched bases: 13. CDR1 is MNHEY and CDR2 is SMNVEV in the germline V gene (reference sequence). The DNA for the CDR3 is TGTGCCAGCAGAGCCGGGACAGGAGGAGGGGGCGAGCAGTACTTC. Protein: CASRAGTGGGGEQYF.

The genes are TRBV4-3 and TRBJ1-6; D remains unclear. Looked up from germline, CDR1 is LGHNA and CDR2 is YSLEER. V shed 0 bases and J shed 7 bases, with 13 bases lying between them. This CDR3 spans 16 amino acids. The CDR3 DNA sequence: TGCGCCAGCAGCCAAGATCGCGGGTTCGGCAATTCACCCCTCCACTTT. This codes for CASSQDRGFGNSPLHF.

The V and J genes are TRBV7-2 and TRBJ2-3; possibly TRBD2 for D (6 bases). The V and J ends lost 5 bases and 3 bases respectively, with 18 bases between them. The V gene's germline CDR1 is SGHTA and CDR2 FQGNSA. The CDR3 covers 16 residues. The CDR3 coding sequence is TGTGCCAGCAGCGGCCCTGGAGGGGCTAGGACAGATACGCAGTATTTT. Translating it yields CASSGPGGARTDTQYF. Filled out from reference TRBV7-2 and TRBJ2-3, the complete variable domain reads GAGVSQSPSNKVTEKGKDVELRCDPISGHTALYWYRQSLGQGLEFLIYFQGNSAPDKSGLPSDRFSAERTGGSVSTLTIQRTQQEDSAVYLCASSGPGGARTDTQYFGPGTRLTVL.

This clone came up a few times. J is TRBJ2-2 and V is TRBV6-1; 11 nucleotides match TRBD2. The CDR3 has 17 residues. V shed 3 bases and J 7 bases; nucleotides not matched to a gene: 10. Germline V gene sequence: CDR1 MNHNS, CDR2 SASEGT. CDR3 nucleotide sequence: TGTGCCAGCAGTGATTCACTAGCGGGAGAGTTCTTCGGGGAGCTGTTTTTT. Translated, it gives CASSDSLAGEFFGELFF.

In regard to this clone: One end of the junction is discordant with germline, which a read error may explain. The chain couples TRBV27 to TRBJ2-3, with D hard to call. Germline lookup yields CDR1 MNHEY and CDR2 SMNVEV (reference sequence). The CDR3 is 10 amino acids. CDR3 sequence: CALPQDTQYF. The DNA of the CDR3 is TGCGCCCTCCCCCAAGATACGCAGTATTTT.

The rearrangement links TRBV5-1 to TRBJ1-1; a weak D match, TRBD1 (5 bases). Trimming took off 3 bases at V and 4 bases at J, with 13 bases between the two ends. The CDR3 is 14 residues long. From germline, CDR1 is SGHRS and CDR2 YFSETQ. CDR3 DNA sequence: TGCGCCAGCAGCTCACAAACGGGGGTCACTGAAGCTTTCTTT. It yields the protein CASSSQTGVTEAFF.

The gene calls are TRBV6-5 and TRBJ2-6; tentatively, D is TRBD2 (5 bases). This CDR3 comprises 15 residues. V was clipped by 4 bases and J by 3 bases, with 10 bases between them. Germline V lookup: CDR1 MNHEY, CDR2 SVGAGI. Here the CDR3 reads CASSSGWVGANVLTF. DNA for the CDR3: TGTGCCAGCAGTTCGGGGTGGGTTGGGGCCAACGTCCTGACTTTC.

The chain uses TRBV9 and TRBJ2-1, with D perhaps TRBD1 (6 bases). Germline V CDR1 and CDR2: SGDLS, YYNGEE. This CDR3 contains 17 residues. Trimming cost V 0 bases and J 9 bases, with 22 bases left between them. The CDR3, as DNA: TGTGCCAGCAGCGTAGCTGTCAGGGGATCAGGTCAGGGTGAGCAGTTCTTC. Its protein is CASSVAVRGSGQGEQFF. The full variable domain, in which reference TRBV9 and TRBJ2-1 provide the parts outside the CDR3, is DSGVTQTPKHLITATGQRVTLRCSPRSGDLSVYWYQQSLDQGLQFLIQYYNGEERAKGNILERFSAQQFPDLHSELNLSSLELGDSALYFCASSVAVRGSGQGEQFFGPGTRLTVL.

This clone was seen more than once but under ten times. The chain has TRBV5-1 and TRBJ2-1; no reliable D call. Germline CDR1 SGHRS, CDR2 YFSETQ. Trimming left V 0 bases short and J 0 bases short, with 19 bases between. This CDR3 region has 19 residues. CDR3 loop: CASSLERVLTTSSYNEQFF. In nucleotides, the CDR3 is TGCGCCAGCAGCTTGGAAAGGGTACTAACAACCTCCTCCTACAATGAGCAGTTCTTC.

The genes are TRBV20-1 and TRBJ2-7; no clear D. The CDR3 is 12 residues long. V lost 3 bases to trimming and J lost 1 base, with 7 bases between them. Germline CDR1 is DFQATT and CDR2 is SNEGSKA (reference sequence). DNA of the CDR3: TGCAGTGCTAGTCTGGGGTCCTACGAGCAGTACTTC. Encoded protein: CSASLGSYEQYF.

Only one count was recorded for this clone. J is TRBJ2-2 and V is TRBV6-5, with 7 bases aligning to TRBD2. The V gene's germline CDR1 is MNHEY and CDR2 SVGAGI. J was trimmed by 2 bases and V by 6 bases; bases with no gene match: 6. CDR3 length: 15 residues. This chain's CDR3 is CASRAGTINTGELFF. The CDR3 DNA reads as TGTGCCAGCAGGGCCGGGACTATTAACACCGGGGAGCTGTTTTTT.

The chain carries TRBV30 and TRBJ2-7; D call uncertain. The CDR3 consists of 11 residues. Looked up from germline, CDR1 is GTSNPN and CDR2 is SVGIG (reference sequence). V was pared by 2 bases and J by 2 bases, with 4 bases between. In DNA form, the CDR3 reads TGTGCCTGGAGTAGGGCCTACGAGCAGTACTTC. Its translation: CAWSRAYEQYF.

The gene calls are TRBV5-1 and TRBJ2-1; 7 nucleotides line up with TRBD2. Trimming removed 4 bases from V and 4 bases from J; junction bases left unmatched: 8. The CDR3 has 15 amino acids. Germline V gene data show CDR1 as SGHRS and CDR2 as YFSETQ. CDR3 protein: CASSPELAKYNEQFF. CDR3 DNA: TGCGCCAGCAGCCCGGAACTAGCGAAATACAATGAGCAGTTCTTC.

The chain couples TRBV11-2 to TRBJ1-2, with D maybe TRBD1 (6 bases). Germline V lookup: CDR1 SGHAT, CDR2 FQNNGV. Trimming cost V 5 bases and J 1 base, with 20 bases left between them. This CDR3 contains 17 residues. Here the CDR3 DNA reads TGTGCCAGCAGCCTGTCAGGGGTCGGACTTATTAACTATGGCTACACCTTC. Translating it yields CASSLSGVGLINYGYTF.

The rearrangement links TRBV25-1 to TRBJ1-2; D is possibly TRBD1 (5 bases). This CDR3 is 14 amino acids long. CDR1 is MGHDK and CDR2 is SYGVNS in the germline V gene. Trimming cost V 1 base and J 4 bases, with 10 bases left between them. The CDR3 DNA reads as TGTGCCAGCAGTGAATCTGGGGCTCGCTATGGCTACACCTTC. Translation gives CASSESGARYGYTF.

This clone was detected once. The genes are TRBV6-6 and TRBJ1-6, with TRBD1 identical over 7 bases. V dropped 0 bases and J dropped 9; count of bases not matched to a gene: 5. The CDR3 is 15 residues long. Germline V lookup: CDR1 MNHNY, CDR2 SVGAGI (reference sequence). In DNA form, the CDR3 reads TGTGCCAGCAGTTACTCGATCGAGGGGGCTTCACCCCTCCACTTT. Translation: CASSYSIEGASPLHF.

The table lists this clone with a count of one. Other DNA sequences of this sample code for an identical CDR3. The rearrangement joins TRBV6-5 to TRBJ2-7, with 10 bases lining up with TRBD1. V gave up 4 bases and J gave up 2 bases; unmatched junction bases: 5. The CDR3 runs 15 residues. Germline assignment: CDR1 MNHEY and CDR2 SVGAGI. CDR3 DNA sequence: TGTGCCAGCAGTTCTCCGGGACAGGGGACCTACGAGCAGTACTTC. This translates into CASSSPGQGTYEQYF.

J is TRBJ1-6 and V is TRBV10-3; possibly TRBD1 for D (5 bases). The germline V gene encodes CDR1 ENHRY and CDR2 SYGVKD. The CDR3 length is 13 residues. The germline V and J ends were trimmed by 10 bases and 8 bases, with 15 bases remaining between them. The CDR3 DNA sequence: TGTGCCACCGGACAATCGAATGATTCACCCCTCCACTTT. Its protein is CATGQSNDSPLHF.

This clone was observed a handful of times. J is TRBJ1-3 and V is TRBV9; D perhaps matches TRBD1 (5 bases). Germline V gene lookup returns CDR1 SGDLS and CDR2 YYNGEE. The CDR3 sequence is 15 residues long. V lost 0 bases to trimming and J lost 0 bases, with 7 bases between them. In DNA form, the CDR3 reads TGTGCCAGCAGCGTAGTGGGGGGCTCTGGAAACACCATATATTTT. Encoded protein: CASSVVGGSGNTIYF.